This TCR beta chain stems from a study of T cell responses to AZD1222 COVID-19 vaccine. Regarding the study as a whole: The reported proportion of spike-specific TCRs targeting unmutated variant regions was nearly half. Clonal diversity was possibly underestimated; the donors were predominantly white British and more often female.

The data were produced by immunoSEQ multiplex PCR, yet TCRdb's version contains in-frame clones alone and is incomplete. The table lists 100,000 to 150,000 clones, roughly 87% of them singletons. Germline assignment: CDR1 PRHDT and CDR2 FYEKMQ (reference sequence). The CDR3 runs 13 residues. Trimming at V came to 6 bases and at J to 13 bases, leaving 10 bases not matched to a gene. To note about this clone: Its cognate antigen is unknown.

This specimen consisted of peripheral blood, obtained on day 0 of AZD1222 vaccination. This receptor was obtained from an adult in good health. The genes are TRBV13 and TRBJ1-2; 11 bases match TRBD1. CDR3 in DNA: TGTGCCAGCAGGTCGGACAGGGGGCGGAGGTGCACCTTC. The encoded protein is CASRSDRGRRCTF.